This T cell receptor beta chain is from a study of T cell responses to AZD1222 COVID-19 vaccine. Study findings and constraints: With dominance at 160-218 and 743-854, vaccine-associated CD4 TCRs spanned spike. Donors were largely white British and mainly female; clonal diversity was possibly underestimated. Targeting of unmutated variant regions was reportedly seen in nearly half of spike-specific TCRs.

On this clone itself: Its antigen is not known.

TCRdb keeps only in-frame clones here, not all; method: immunoSEQ multiplex PCR. This table holds 130,000 to 150,000 clones, roughly 94% found once. This TCR was sampled from an adult in good health. Material: peripheral blood, obtained on day 0 of AZD1222 vaccination.

CDR3 in amino acids: CASSPRSRVHTGELFF. Here the CDR3 DNA reads TGTGCCAGCTCACCAAGATCCCGGGTACACACCGGGGAGCTGTTTTTT. The chain couples TRBV18 to TRBJ2-2; D unresolved. Trimming shortened V by 2 bases and J by 3 bases, and 13 bases separated the two germline ends. CDR3 length: 16 residues. CDR1 KGHSH and CDR2 LQKENI come from the germline V gene.